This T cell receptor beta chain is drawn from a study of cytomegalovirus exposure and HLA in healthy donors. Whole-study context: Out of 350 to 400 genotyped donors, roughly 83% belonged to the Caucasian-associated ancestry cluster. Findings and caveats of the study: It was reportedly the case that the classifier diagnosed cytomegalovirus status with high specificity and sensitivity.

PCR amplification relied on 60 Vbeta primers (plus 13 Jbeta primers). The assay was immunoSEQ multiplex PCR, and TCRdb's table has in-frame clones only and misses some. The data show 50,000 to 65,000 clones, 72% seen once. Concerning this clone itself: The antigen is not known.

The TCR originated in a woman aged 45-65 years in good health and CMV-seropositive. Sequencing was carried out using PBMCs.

CDR3 nucleotides: TGTGCCAGCAGTGGAGCGGGAGTACAAGAGACCCAGTACTTC. It encodes CASSGAGVQETQYF. V is TRBV2 and J is TRBJ2-5; 8 bases map to TRBD2. This CDR3 has 14 residues. Germline V CDR1 and CDR2: SNHLY, FYNNEI. Trimming removed 4 bases from V and 2 bases from J; junction bases left unmatched: 3.